The 24 T cell receptor beta chains listed next were all sequenced from one sample in a study of relationships among human T cell subsets. Memory T cells were selected with anti-CD45RO beads from the CD45RA-negative fraction. Semiquantitative ARM-PCR amplified T cell receptor alpha and beta CDR3 regions from mRNA. ARM-PCR used tagged nested gene-specific primers, then communal superprimers for exponential amplification. A single record per CDR3 protein comes from TCRdb applying MiXCR to the multiplex PCR reads. In the table there are 8,500 to 10,000 distinct CDR3 sequences, 50% to 60% of which are singletons. The sequenced material came from memory T cells sorted from blood. The receptors derive from a man in his forties in good health.

This chain joins TRBV11-2 and TRBJ2-7; TRBD2 matches at 7 bases. The V gene end was trimmed by 0 bases and the J gene end by 0 bases; junction bases not matched to a gene: 5. Looked up from germline, CDR1 is SGHAT and CDR2 is FQNNGV. The CDR3 is 16 residues long. The CDR3 here is CASSLDGGGGSYEQYF. The DNA of the CDR3 is TGTGCCAGCAGCTTAGATGGGGGGGGAGGCTCCTACGAGCAGTACTTC. Full variable domain (missing parts from reference TRBV11-2 and TRBJ2-7): EAGVAQSPRYKIIEKRQSVAFWCNPISGHATLYWYQQILGQGPKLLIQFQNNGVVDDSQLPKDRFSAERLKGVDSTLKIQPAKLEDSAVYLCASSLDGGGGSYEQYFGPGTRLTVT.

This clonotype was observed a handful of times. This chain joins TRBV28 and TRBJ2-3; D is perhaps TRBD2 (6 bases). This CDR3 spans 16 amino acids. Trimming left V 2 bases short and J 6 bases short, with 18 bases between. In germline, CDR1 is MDHEN, CDR2 SYDVKM. The CDR3 bases are TGTGCCAGCAGTTTAACCAGCGGGCGTTCTAGGGATACGCAGTATTTT. Protein: CASSLTSGRSRDTQYF. Looking up the rest from reference TRBV28 and TRBJ2-3 gives the full variable domain: DVKVTQSSRYLVKRTGEKVFLECVQDMDHENMFWYRQDPGLGLRLIYFSYDVKMKEKGDIPEGYSVSREKKERFSLILESASTNQTSMYLCASSLTSGRSRDTQYFGPGTRLTVL.

V usage is TRBV5-1 and J usage is TRBJ2-5, with D possibly matching TRBD2 (7 bases). The germline gives CDR1 SGHRS, CDR2 YFSETQ. This CDR3 comprises 15 residues. The V gene lost 2 bases and the J gene lost 1 base, with 12 bases spanning the gap. CDR3 bases: TGCGCCAGCAGCTTTAGGCGGGGGCCCCAAGAGACCCAGTACTTC. It encodes CASSFRRGPQETQYF.

The genes are TRBV20-1 and TRBJ2-1, with 12 bases that match TRBD2. CDR1 is DFQATT and CDR2 is SNEGSKA in the germline V gene (reference sequence). This CDR3 is 14 amino acids long. The trim removed 5 bases at V and 4 bases at J, leaving 3 bases unmatched. The CDR3 sequence is CSAPTSGGYNEQFF. CDR3 coding DNA: TGCAGTGCTCCCACTAGCGGGGGGTACAATGAGCAGTTCTTC.

This clonotype came up a few times. The V call is TRBV19, the J call TRBJ1-1; D is undetermined. The CDR3 runs to 13 residues. CDR1 is LNHDA and CDR2 is SQIVND in the germline V gene (reference sequence). Trimming pared 4 bases from V and 5 bases from J, leaving 11 bases between. In DNA form, the CDR3 reads TGTGCCAGTAGTAGAAGGATGGGGACTGAAGCTTTCTTT. Translation gives CASSRRMGTEAFF.

This clonotype has only one observation. The chain carries TRBV28 and TRBJ2-3; D may be TRBD2 (6 bases). Germline-derived CDR1 and CDR2 are MDHEN and SYDVKM. This CDR3 is built from 15 residues. V lost 3 bases to trimming and J lost 5 bases, with 15 bases between them. CDR3 in DNA: TGTGCCAGCAGTTTGGGGGGATCCGAGAAAGATACGCAGTATTTT. Its translation: CASSLGGSEKDTQYF.

V usage is TRBV14 and J usage is TRBJ2-5; the D is unclear. The V end lost 2 bases, the J end lost 4 bases, and 11 bases lay between the germline ends. There are 14 residues in the CDR3. Germline loops: CDR1 SGHDN, CDR2 FVKESK. CDR3 nucleotide sequence: TGTGCCAGCAGCCAACCCTTCGCGGCAGAGACCCAGTACTTC. Its translation: CASSQPFAAETQYF.

The rearrangement joins TRBV7-8 to TRBJ1-6, with 8 bases that match TRBD1. The trim removed 4 bases at V and 0 bases at J, leaving 5 bases unmatched. This CDR3 is built from 17 residues. Germline assignment: CDR1 SGHVS and CDR2 FQNEAQ. This CDR3 is CASSSRQGSSYNSPLHF. The DNA for the CDR3 is TGTGCCAGCAGCTCCCGACAGGGGAGCTCCTATAATTCACCCCTCCACTTT. The full variable domain, its missing parts supplied by reference TRBV7-8 and TRBJ1-6, is GAGVSQSPRYKVAKRGQDVALRCDPISGHVSLFWYQQALGQGPEFLTYFQNEAQLDKSGLPSDRFFAERPEGSVSTLKIQRTQQEDSAVYLCASSSRQGSSYNSPLHFGNGTRLTVT.

The rearrangement links TRBV28 to TRBJ2-6, with unresolved D. This CDR3 is 16 amino acids long. Germline CDR1 and CDR2: MDHEN and SYDVKM. The ends were cut back, 4 bases at V and 2 bases at J, with 12 bases in the middle. CDR3 loop: CASSSYWGTGANVLTF. CDR3 DNA sequence: TGTGCCAGCAGTTCCTATTGGGGTACTGGGGCCAACGTCCTGACTTTC.

The chain links TRBV2 to TRBJ2-3, with D perhaps TRBD1 (5 bases). Trimming shortened V by 1 base and J by 11 bases, and 13 bases separated the two germline ends. CDR3 length: 13 residues. The germline CDR1 and CDR2 sequences are SNHLY and FYNNEI. CDR3 nucleotide sequence: TGTGCCAGCAGTGAAGAGATGAATACAGGGCAGTATTTT. It is translated as CASSEEMNTGQYF.

Remarks on this clonotype: The germline gene is not matched at one end of the junction; a read error may be the cause. The V and J genes are TRBV29-1 and TRBJ2-7; 8 nucleotides match TRBD1. Germline V lookup: CDR1 SQVTM, CDR2 ANQGSEA. The CDR3 is 12 amino acids. In nucleotides, the CDR3 is TGCAGCGTGCGACAGGGGAGTCGGGAGCGGTACTTC. As protein: CSVRQGSRERYF.

This clonotype has more than one count but fewer than ten. The V and J genes are TRBV7-9 and TRBJ2-1, with D possibly matching TRBD2 (7 bases). There are 16 residues in the CDR3. Trimming removed 0 bases at V and 7 bases at J, with 16 bases between. The germline V gene encodes CDR1 SEHNR and CDR2 FQNEAQ (reference sequence). The CDR3 coding sequence is TGTGCCAGCAGCTTAGCGCGGGGGCGACTACGGAATGAGCAGTTCTTC. It is translated as CASSLARGRLRNEQFF.

This clonotype was detected a few times. This chain joins TRBV11-2 and TRBJ2-4; tentatively, D is TRBD2 (6 bases). V was pared by 2 bases and J by 0 bases, with 17 bases between. The CDR3 has 18 amino acids. The germline gives CDR1 SGHAT, CDR2 FQNNGV. Here the CDR3 DNA reads TGTGCCAGCAGCTTAAGTTTCAGGAGGGTTCAAGCCAAAAACATTCAGTACTTC. Residues: CASSLSFRRVQAKNIQYF.

This clonotype was seen a few times. The CDR3 nucleotides are TGCGCCAGCAGCTTGGCAGAGAATCAGCCCCAGCATTTT. It yields the protein CASSLAENQPQHF. The chain has TRBV5-1 and TRBJ1-5; D is uncertain. The CDR3 covers 13 residues. Germline loops: CDR1 SGHRS, CDR2 YFSETQ. Trimming shortened V by 0 bases and J by 4 bases, and 5 bases separated the two germline ends.

The chain combines TRBV29-1 with TRBJ2-3; 8 nucleotides align to TRBD2. There are 14 residues in the CDR3. Germline CDR1 and CDR2: SQVTM and ANQGSEA. J gave up 0 bases and V 6 bases, and 5 bases lay outside the gene matches. As DNA, the CDR3 is TGCAGCGTGGTAGCGGGGTCTAGCACAGATACGCAGTATTTT. Translated, it gives CSVVAGSSTDTQYF.

The J gene is TRBJ2-1, the V gene TRBV2, with 8 bases that match TRBD2. CDR3 size: 16 residues. Trimming removed 5 bases from V and 12 bases from J; junction bases left unmatched: 18. Germline values: CDR1 SNHLY, CDR2 FYNNEI. The CDR3 nucleotides read TGTGCCAGCAGTACAGAGAGCGGGAGCCTTCAAAAAGGGCAGTTCTTC. This encodes CASSTESGSLQKGQFF.

The V and J genes are TRBV29-1 and TRBJ2-3; no reliable D call. V gave up 3 bases and J gave up 0 bases, with 7 bases separating them. The CDR3 covers 13 residues. Germline V gene sequence: CDR1 SQVTM, CDR2 ANQGSEA. CDR3 nucleotides: TGCAGCGTTGAGCCACGTAGCACAGATACGCAGTATTTT. It specifies CSVEPRSTDTQYF.

A single count supports this clonotype. The chain links TRBV11-2 to TRBJ1-1; 8 nucleotides agree with TRBD1. V lost 6 bases and J lost 2; bases outside the gene matches: 8. The CDR3 totals 15 residues. Germline CDR1 is SGHAT and CDR2 is FQNNGV. The CDR3 loop reads CASSWGQAFNTEAFF. The CDR3 DNA is TGTGCCAGCAGTTGGGGACAGGCCTTCAACACTGAAGCTTTCTTT.

There are a few counts of this clonotype. The chain has TRBV28 and TRBJ2-5; D may be TRBD2 (7 bases). Trimming cost V 7 bases and J 5 bases, with 26 bases left between them. This CDR3 is 17 amino acids long. Germline CDR1 and CDR2: MDHEN and SYDVKM. CDR3 DNA sequence: TGTGCCAGCATGGCGCGGGGAGGGGGAGGTTCTGGGGAGACCCAGTACTTC. It codes for CASMARGGGGSGETQYF.

This clonotype appeared a single time. The V gene is TRBV4-1, the J gene TRBJ2-7; 11 bases map to TRBD1. This CDR3 spans 19 amino acids. The germline CDR1 and CDR2 sequences are MGHRA and YSYEKL. Losses at the gene ends were 1 base for V and 2 bases for J; bases not matched to a gene: 13. CDR3 sequence: CASSQGSSGQGAATYEQYF. The CDR3 DNA follows: TGCGCCAGCAGCCAAGGATCCTCAGGACAGGGGGCCGCAACCTACGAGCAGTACTTC.

This chain uses TRBV10-3 with TRBJ2-5; D unclear. This CDR3 contains 15 residues. From germline, CDR1 is ENHRY and CDR2 SYGVKD. Trimming shortened V by 4 bases and J by 2 bases, and 14 bases separated the two germline ends. In DNA form, the CDR3 reads TGTGCCATCAGTGCCATGGACGGATCGCAAGAGACCCAGTACTTC. This encodes CAISAMDGSQETQYF.

The J gene is TRBJ2-4, the V gene TRBV11-2; D gene uncertain. The CDR3 contains 13 residues. V lost 1 base and J lost 11, with 12 bases in between. Germline lookup yields CDR1 SGHAT and CDR2 FQNNGV. CDR3 nucleotide sequence: TGTGCCAGCAGCTTAGTCCCGAAGACGCTTCAGTACTTC. Amino acid sequence: CASSLVPKTLQYF.

V and J are TRBV12-5 and TRBJ2-1, with TRBD2 matching over 12 bases. Looked up from germline, CDR1 is LGHNT and CDR2 is FRNRAP. The CDR3 loop spans 17 amino acids. Losses at the gene ends were 3 bases for V and 2 bases for J; bases not matched to a gene: 5. Here the CDR3 DNA reads TGTGCTAGTGGTTTATCGGCTAGCGGGAGGGCCTACAATGAGCAGTTCTTC. Its translation is CASGLSASGRAYNEQFF.

The chain recombines TRBV14 with TRBJ2-5; D call uncertain. Germline V gene sequence: CDR1 SGHDN, CDR2 FVKESK. This CDR3 region has 11 residues. Trimming took off 6 bases at V and 3 bases at J, with 5 bases between the two ends. The CDR3 loop is CASSPKETQYF. The CDR3, as DNA: TGTGCCAGCAGTCCGAAAGAGACCCAGTACTTC.